This TCR beta chain was profiled in a study of PD-L1 blockade in urothelial cancer. Study in general: Researchers looked at the blood 3 weeks (second dose) and 6 weeks after treatment began. Counts from blood samples showed a median of roughly 150,000 T cells.

Germline V lookup: CDR1 SNHLY, CDR2 FYNNEI. The CDR3 is 13 amino acids. The V and J ends lost 6 bases and 6 bases, in that order; junction bases with no gene match: 3. Libraries were prepared by immunoSEQ multiplex PCR; TCRdb keeps only in-frame clonotypes and omits some of them. The table records about 83,000 clones, roughly 87% of them present only once. The source of this sequence is a woman between 65 and 79 years old with urothelial cancer. The rearrangement links TRBV2 to TRBJ1-5; 9 nucleotides match TRBD1. Sequences were derived from PBMCs, sampled around atezolizumab (anti-PD-L1) treatment. The chain's CDR3 is CASRGQGAQPQHF. CDR3 sequence (DNA): TGTGCCAGCAGGGGACAGGGTGCTCAGCCCCAGCATTTT.